Following are 18 T cell receptor beta chains from one sample sequenced in a study of T-cell reconstitution after alpha-beta-depleted transplantation in children. This sample's TCRbeta library carried unique molecular identifier barcodes. TCRdb called the PCR reads again in MiXCR, with one record for every CDR3 protein. Of fewer than 25,000 distinct CDR3 sequences listed, about 11% are singletons. The sequences come from PBMCs from the stem cell graft donor, collected from the stem cell graft. These receptors came from a human donor who donated a stem cell graft to a child with chronic granulomatous disease.

This clonotype appeared many times. The genes are TRBV5-1 and TRBJ2-2; possibly TRBD1 or TRBD2 for D (5 bases each). This CDR3 contains 13 residues. V was clipped by 4 bases and J by 8 bases, with 12 bases between them. CDR1 and CDR2 (germline): SGHRS, YFSETQ. Here the CDR3 reads CASSPGTGGELFF. CDR3 sequence (DNA): TGCGCCAGCAGCCCTGGGACCGGTGGGGAGCTGTTTTTT.

Concerning this clonotype: Its ends do not fully match the called genes, so a read error is possible. This chain joins TRBV20-1 and TRBJ1-5, with 9 bases fitting TRBD1. CDR1 DFQATT and CDR2 SNEGSKA come from the germline V gene (reference sequence). CDR3 length equals 13 residues. CDR3 in amino acids: CIARGQGTQPQHF. The CDR3 nucleotides read TGCATTGCTAGGGGACAGGGCACTCAGCCCCAGCATTTT.

This clonotype was counted at least ten times. The rearrangement uses TRBV29-1 and TRBJ2-1, with 11 nucleotides matching TRBD1. The length of the CDR3 is 13 residues. CDR1 is SQVTM and CDR2 is ANQGSEA in the germline V gene. The trim removed 5 bases at V and 9 bases at J, leaving 6 bases unmatched. In nucleotides, the CDR3 is TGCAGCGTTCGCCGGACAGGGGGCGTTGAGCAGTTCTTC. Residues: CSVRRTGGVEQFF.

Many counts were recorded for this clonotype. The chain employs TRBV2 and TRBJ2-1; D gene ambiguous. This CDR3 has 12 amino acids. From germline, CDR1 is SNHLY and CDR2 FYNNEI. The ends were cut back, 7 bases at V and 6 bases at J, with 10 bases in the middle. The CDR3 region is CASTAKGNEQFF. CDR3 DNA: TGTGCCAGCACCGCGAAAGGCAATGAGCAGTTCTTC.

The chain carries TRBV11-1 and TRBJ2-2; TRBD1 agrees at 9 bases. CDR3 length: 18 amino acids. The V gene end was trimmed by 2 bases and the J gene end by 4 bases; junction bases not matched to a gene: 11. From germline, CDR1 is SGHAT and CDR2 FQDESV (reference sequence). The CDR3 sequence is CASSLNRPRDRVTGELFF. The CDR3 nucleotides are TGTGCCAGCAGCTTAAACCGGCCCAGGGACAGGGTCACCGGGGAGCTGTTTTTT. Complete variable domain (other parts from reference TRBV11-1 and TRBJ2-2): EAEVAQSPRYKITEKSQAVAFWCDPISGHATLYWYRQILGQGPELLVQFQDESVVDDSQLPKDRFSAERLKGVDSTLKIQPAELGDSAMYLCASSLNRPRDRVTGELFFGEGSRLTVL.

This clonotype was observed many times. This rearrangement joins TRBV20-1 to TRBJ1-2; D not resolved. The V end lost 2 bases, the J end lost 3 bases, and 19 bases lay between the germline ends. CDR1 and CDR2 from the germline V gene are DFQATT and SNEGSKA (reference sequence). CDR3 size: 16 residues. The CDR3 coding sequence is TGCAGTGCTAGACCCCAACCAGTCGGGTTCGACTATGGCTACACCTTC. It specifies CSARPQPVGFDYGYTF.

In its sample, this clonotype was seen many times. The CDR3 spells CASSPPGKRNTEAFF. As DNA, the CDR3 is TGTGCCAGCAGCCCCCCCGGGAAGAGGAACACTGAAGCTTTCTTT. The chain is built from TRBV11-2 and TRBJ1-1; D call uncertain. V was clipped by 5 bases and J by 1 base, with 14 bases between them. The CDR3 has 15 residues. CDR1 is SGHAT, CDR2 FQNNGV, per germline.

This clonotype appeared many times. The chain links TRBV4-3 to TRBJ2-1; 12 positions match TRBD2. CDR1 is LGHNA, CDR2 YSLEER, per germline. V lost 0 bases, J lost 2 bases, and 5 bases stayed unmatched. CDR3 length: 18 amino acids. This CDR3 is CASSQDELAGGPYNEQFF. The CDR3 DNA reads as TGCGCCAGCAGCCAAGATGAACTAGCGGGGGGCCCCTACAATGAGCAGTTCTTC.

This clonotype was counted many times. The chain joins TRBV7-9 to TRBJ2-1; tentatively, D is TRBD2 (6 bases). V lost 5 bases, J lost 4 bases, and 9 bases lay in between. CDR1 is SEHNR, CDR2 FQNEAQ, per germline (reference sequence). This CDR3 is built from 13 residues. CDR3 DNA: TGTGCCAGCAGCCCGACTAGTTACAATGAGCAGTTCTTC. It encodes CASSPTSYNEQFF.

This clonotype was observed at least ten times. The chain carries TRBV7-2 and TRBJ2-7; D uncertain. Deletions cut 0 bases from V and 6 bases from J, with 9 bases between. Germline CDR1 reads SGHTA; CDR2 reads FQGNSA. This CDR3 has 13 residues. For the CDR3, the DNA is TGTGCCAGCAGCTTAGCCCTGGCACCCGAGCAGTACTTC. This codes for CASSLALAPEQYF.

This clonotype was seen repeatedly, ten times or more. This chain connects TRBV29-1 to TRBJ2-5, with D perhaps matching TRBD1 (6 bases). V lost 6 bases and J 2 bases, leaving 13 bases between the germline ends. The CDR3 extends over 13 amino acids. Germline lookup yields CDR1 SQVTM and CDR2 ANQGSEA. The CDR3 spells CSVAWTVQETQYF. The CDR3 coding sequence is TGCAGCGTCGCCTGGACAGTTCAAGAGACCCAGTACTTC.

This clonotype was observed at least ten times. The chain's CDR3 is CASRPGTSGGTDTQYF. Here the CDR3 DNA reads TGCGCCAGCAGACCCGGGACTAGCGGTGGCACAGATACGCAGTATTTT. This chain joins TRBV5-1 and TRBJ2-3; 11 nucleotides line up with TRBD2. Losses at the gene ends were 5 bases for V and 1 base for J; bases not matched to a gene: 6. CDR1 SGHRS and CDR2 YFSETQ come from the germline V gene. The CDR3 runs to 16 residues. Full variable domain (remainder filled in from reference TRBV5-1 and TRBJ2-3): KAGVTQTPRYLIKTRGQQVTLSCSPISGHRSVSWYQQTPGQGLQFLFEYFSETQRNKGNFPGRFSGRQFSNSRSEMNVSTLELGDSALYLCASRPGTSGGTDTQYFGPGTRLTVL.

At least ten counts were recorded for this clonotype. The rearrangement uses TRBV12-3 or TRBV12-4 and TRBJ2-1, with TRBD2 matching 9 bases. The CDR3 totals 16 residues. V lost 3 bases, J lost 6 bases, and 9 bases stayed unmatched. CDR3 coding DNA: TGTGCCAGCAGTTTGCGGGCGGGAGGGCCGGCCAATGAGCAGTTCTTC. Amino acids: CASSLRAGGPANEQFF.

This clonotype was detected only once. The chain links TRBV27 to TRBJ2-7; tentatively, D is TRBD1 (6 bases). The CDR3 extends over 12 amino acids. The V and J ends lost 5 bases and 5 bases respectively, with 10 bases between them. The germline V gene encodes CDR1 MNHEY and CDR2 SMNVEV (reference sequence). The CDR3 protein is CASSAWDNEQYF. CDR3 bases: TGTGCCAGCAGTGCGTGGGACAACGAGCAGTACTTC.

In this sample, this clonotype turned up many times. The chain recombines TRBV9 with TRBJ2-3, with 12 nucleotides matching TRBD2. Germline V lookup: CDR1 SGDLS, CDR2 YYNGEE. Germline trimming cut 4 bases from V and 5 bases from J; bases unmatched to any gene: 2. There are 14 residues in the CDR3. The CDR3 bases are TGTGCCAGCAGCCTAGCGGGGGGGAAAGATACGCAGTATTTT. This encodes CASSLAGGKDTQYF.

This clonotype came up many times. The rearrangement joins TRBV7-2 to TRBJ2-3; no clear D gene. Trimming cost V 2 bases and J 2 bases, with 11 bases left between them. Germline-derived CDR1 and CDR2 are SGHTA and FQGNSA. This CDR3 comprises 15 residues. The CDR3 region is CASSLSLDNTDTQYF. As DNA, the CDR3 is TGTGCCAGCAGCTTATCCCTGGATAACACAGATACGCAGTATTTT.

This clonotype appeared many times. The rearrangement joins TRBV28 to TRBJ2-3; no reliable D call. Germline lookup yields CDR1 MDHEN and CDR2 SYDVKM. CDR3 length equals 16 residues. V lost 4 bases to trimming and J lost 5 bases, with 19 bases between them. CDR3 protein: CASSSARARSGDTQYF. CDR3 bases: TGTGCCAGCAGTTCCGCCCGGGCGCGATCTGGAGATACGCAGTATTTT.

This clonotype was counted many times. The chain recombines TRBV10-3 with TRBJ2-1; D not certain. The ends were cut back, 6 bases at V and 5 bases at J, with 14 bases in the middle. Germline CDR1 ENHRY, CDR2 SYGVKD. The CDR3 runs to 14 residues. The CDR3 loop is CAISDPPQNNEQFF. Here the CDR3 DNA reads TGTGCCATCAGCGATCCCCCCCAGAACAATGAGCAGTTCTTC.